This T cell receptor beta chain stems from a study of long-term antiretroviral therapy in people with HIV (dated by TCRdb to 2021 to 2024). As for the study more broadly: The earliest samples were collected about a decade before the 2015 WHO recommendation for immediate ART, when ART was typically delayed until CD4 counts fell. A total of about 190 cryopreserved PBMC samples were contributed to the cohort by 30 adults with confirmed HIV infection, with samples collected serially over a mean of roughly six years (range 1-12). Of the approximately 30 participants with HIV, ten to eleven were female. A retrospective serial study tested whether ART initiation and durable HIV suppression were associated with changes in peripheral blood TRB repertoire composition and diversity. No cross-contamination during QIAcube processing was shown when test extractions of a monoclonal T-cell line were performed alongside about 30 polyclonal samples.

About this clone itself: The specificity of this receptor is unknown. Base qualities are missing; no much larger clone stands one base away.

V drops 6 bases and J drops 2 bases, leaving 10 bases in between. The CDR3 measures 13 amino acids from cysteine to phenylalanine. Only the CDR3 portion is preserved as DNA: 39 bases, with reading frame beginning at the first base. The CDR1 and CDR2 encoded by the germline V gene (reference sequence) are LNHDA and SQIVND. Inclusion was restricted to participants for whom at least one PBMC sample before ART initiation and at least two post-ART samples were available. Every participant with HIV received treatment in the United States of America. Before DNA extraction, cryopreserved samples of about 0.95-11 million PBMC were thawed and washed. At the time of the earliest PBMC sample, participants with HIV were aged between roughly 20 and 54 years. Per participant, PBMC samples came from 1-4 timepoints prior to ART initiation and 2-8 timepoints following ART initiation, for a median of 7 samples. Serial HIV viral load, CD4+ T-cell count, ART history and demographic data were obtained for every participant. A Qiagen kit on a QIAcube was used to extract genomic DNA from unsorted PBMC, with samples processed in batches of 12.

The paper as a whole reports these results and caveats: Because PBMC availability was limited, only the TCR beta chain was sequenced, with no alpha chain pairing. ART initiation was associated with a significant increase in TRB diversity, but diversity stayed significantly below transplant donor controls even after long-term ART. No data were available on ART adherence, viral resistance or therapy changes, limiting inferences about post-ART repertoire changes. HIV repertoires had narrower CDR3 length ranges than controls, and the network structure suggested an antigen-experienced repertoire that shifted only slightly toward naive after ART. At every time point, the repertoire was dominated by expanded TRB clones first identified before ART initiation, although this dominance fluctuated and, in many PLHIV, declined after ART. Unsorted PBMC were profiled instead of sorted CD4+ and CD8+ T cells because pre-ART samples had limited cell numbers. The samples were dated from 2004 to 2017, and the ART regimens that were used may be less effective than current ART regimens.

Sequencing of the TRB variable region was done with the immunoSEQ hsTCRB v3.0 assay at survey level resolution. TRB sequencing targeted a depth of 40,000-50,000 T-cell genomes per sample. An Illumina MiSeq with a v3 150-cycle kit was used to sequence the pooled TRB libraries. For the original study's pipeline: Analysis of repertoires was carried out in R inside a reproducible Nextflow workflow spanning QC, data transformation and analysis. LymphoSeq2, an R package for exploring AIRR-Seq data, was used to implement the custom analyses. A few samples that produced fewer than 5000 total TRB sequences were removed, so 150 to 200 HIV repertoires were analyzed. Among the roughly 180 retained HIV repertoires, 55 to 60 were collected before ART initiation and 129 after ART initiation. Repertoires were downsampled to 5000 TRB nucleotide sequences, and summary statistics were averaged over 100 downsampling iterations. The analysis kept only TRB sequences whose CDR3 regions were at least seven amino acids long. Two measures captured diversity: a Shannon entropy-derived clonality score and the Gini coefficient. In the repertoire networks, any two of the top 5000 CDR3 amino acid sequences were connected whenever the two sequences differed by an edit distance of one. For TRB CDR3 amino acid sequences, antigen specificity groups and MHC restriction were predicted with GLIPH2. Known CMV, EBV, HIV or tissue antigen associations were flagged by matching CDR3 amino acid sequences against VDJdb and McPAS-TCR. Pre-ART, post-ART and control groups were compared with Wilcoxon signed-rank tests and Holm-Bonferroni correction. TCRdb provides this immuneACCESS table in a form limited to in-frame rearrangements. Some clones are lacking; in checked studies, under half of them reflect an unresolved V gene, and why the rest are absent is not known. V and J calls and clone size follow that table, whereas D and trimming were derived from the DNA. A total of 20,000 to 25,000 clones appear in this sample, approximately 80% of them only once. The ten largest clones capture 3% to 4% of the sample.

The sequence was collected from a woman between 45 and 60 years old with HIV. Here the chain combines TRBV19 and TRBJ1-2; a tentative D call is TRBD1 (5 bases match). The material sequenced was unsorted PBMCs, taken 1.9 years after starting antiretroviral therapy. The sequenced DNA is TGTGCCAGTAGGACCACAGGCAACTATGGCTACACCTTC. The encoded protein is CASRTTGNYGYTF.